The entry below gives a single TCR beta chain sequence along with its context. It has no known antigen specificity. Base-call qualities are not available, and no considerably larger clone is one nucleotide away. In total, 600 or so healthy bone marrow donors made up the cohort. Cohort members were all nominally healthy when sampled, although unrecorded immune exposures were likely present. The donor tested CMV seronegative and was one of the 352 seronegative cohort members. Every donor gave a peripheral blood sample, and the peripheral blood mononuclear cells from that sample were used for TCR beta sequencing. Genomic DNA was extracted from the blood cell samples with the Qiagen DNeasy Blood Extraction Kit. These data come from a study of cytomegalovirus exposure and HLA in healthy donors (dated by TCRdb to the late 2010s). For context, the study as a whole: In an earlier analysis of under 600 of the donors, approximately 260 Gb of sequence data and 90 million to 130 million unique TCR beta sequences from 150 million to 200 million T cells were reported. An early release that covered about 600 HLA-typed donors contained around 330 gigabases of sequencing data and tens of millions of unique TCR sequences. Among the roughly 400 genotyped donors, around 79% belonged to the genetic ancestry cluster associated with self-reported Caucasian donors. The study aimed to test whether signatures of past pathogen exposure could be identified by cataloging public T cell receptors. The study profiled the T cell repertoires of 550 to 700 subjects by immunosequencing and related them to cytomegalovirus serostatus. Along with the roughly 670-subject first cohort, a separate validation cohort of 120 different subjects was used. High-throughput TCR immunosequencing, statistical association of individual TCRs with disease status, and machine learning were combined to predict cytomegalovirus infection status. In a later analysis, previously published TCR beta repertoires from some 640 donors were re-analyzed and high-resolution HLA genotyping was added so that TCR occurrence patterns could be studied. In the later analysis, no new phenotypic data were used to find candidate immune exposures; instead, reliance was placed on TCR beta sequences and their occurrence across donors. To decide whether each TCR beta V gene segment behaved as functional or pseudogenic, an earlier analysis of 587 of the donors relied on high-throughput TCR beta sequencing. Donor age, sex, ethnicity and CMV serostatus were compiled together with the repertoire data. In a later genetic analysis, genome-wide SNP genotypes for about three fifths of the roughly 670 donors were used, and that subset was treated as a discovery cohort. All discovery cohort repertoires had been generated using a single sequencing platform. Both class I and class II loci were covered by HLA typing, at four-digit resolution. Typing coverage differed by locus: A, B, C, DRB1 and DQB1 were typed in about 620-640 donors, DQA1 in approximately 520, DPA1 in approximately 600, and DPB1 in 400 to 490. Several DR-DQ haplotypes were handled as single units for association and clustering, since linkage in the cohort was strong. On average, roughly 240,000 unique TCR beta nucleotide sequences were sequenced per donor among 398 genotyped donors of the cohort, with around 19% of those sequences being non-productive. Overall results and qualifications from the work: The authors suggested that the approach could potentially be extended to other disease states and immunological phenotypes. In both the original and validation cohorts, the classifier was reported to diagnose cytomegalovirus status with high specificity and sensitivity. Most CMV-associated TCR beta chains appeared to be HLA-restricted in a later analysis, and the HLA associations seemed to be driven largely by CMV exposure. Because HLA typing was unavailable for some donors at each locus, only the typed subset was used in association tests. In this cohort, only TCR beta chains were sequenced, and detectable features were limited by the absence of alpha or paired-chain data. The earlier analysis of 587 of the donors excluded some 15 rarely observed V segments, including chromosome 9 orphons, because counts were too low. Sequencing depth was assumed to be roughly uniform across donors in the presence/absence analyses, though that assumption may not hold. An association between a missense DCLRE1C variant and V-gene and J-gene trimming of TCR beta chains was found in a later genetic analysis and replicated in an independent cohort. Correlated functional status among segregating V segments might be attributable to linkage disequilibrium, but an unknown experimental factor could not be ruled out. Several of the top co-occurrence clusters appeared to be linked to parvovirus B19, influenza, CMV and Epstein-Barr virus, according to a later analysis. Some IMGT-functional V segments, including TRBV6-2 and TRBV6-3, could not be distinguished by the 87-base-pair reads and were therefore excluded. CMV serostatus was the only immune exposure information available for the cohort. A further reported finding was that TCR beta sequences accurately predicted the HLA-A and HLA-B alleles for most subjects in the first cohort. When HLA alleles, especially DR and DQ, strongly co-occurred, attributing TCR associations to individual alleles was difficult. At a false discovery rate of 0.05, a later analysis linked some 18,000 TCR beta sequences to specific HLA alleles. Broadly in line with IMGT annotations, most TCR beta V segments showed up in productive rearrangements about 87% or about 30% of the time in an earlier analysis of under 700 of the donors. The sequencing pipeline was judged likely to have produced a cluster of highly shared sequence variants as a technical artifact. A total of about 180 TCR beta chains were listed by the study as associated with cytomegalovirus. Three of the identified cytomegalovirus-associated TCR beta chains were confirmed in vitro to be specific for cytomegalovirus antigens. In a later analysis, HLA-associated TCR beta chains showed more clonal expansion and lower generation probabilities than non-associated chains that were equally common. While some public TCRs were present in many individuals, most TCR sequences turned up only very rarely across donors. A later genetic analysis reported fewer N-insertions in productive TCRs among donors in an Asian-associated ancestry cluster than the roughly 640-donor mean. In a later analysis, TCR association rates were found to vary across HLA loci, with the most associated TCRs seen for DRB1 alleles and the fewest for HLA-C alleles.

V is pruned by 2 bases and J by 0 bases, leaving 2 bases of the junction without a gene match. CDR1 and CDR2 (SGDLS, YYNGEE) derive from the germline V gene. The cysteine opens and the phenylalanine closes a CDR3 of 17 amino acids. Only the CDR3 DNA stays, 51 bases, in frame from base 1. To prepare the library, the immunoSEQ multiplex PCR assay was applied. For the multiplex PCR, a mixture combining 60 forward primers for TCR Vbeta segments and 13 reverse primers for TCR Jbeta segments was used. The CDR3 region of rearranged TCR beta genes was amplified from genomic DNA with a multiplex PCR assay. On the Illumina HiSeq System, the amplified TCR beta libraries were sequenced as 87-base-pair reads. The paper's processing steps were these. A later analysis counted about 80 million unique TCR beta chains across the 666 repertoires, and 10 million to 11 million of these chains were shared by at least two donors. Raw reads were error-corrected and collapsed into unique sequences by a nearest-neighbor algorithm in which closely related sequences were merged to remove PCR and sequencing errors. To assign V, D and J gene segments, CDR3 sequences were aligned to IMGT reference sequences. For a sequence to be retained, at least a six-nucleotide match to both a V gene segment and a J gene segment was required. A rearrangement counted as productive if the CDR3 had no stop codons and remained in frame with V and J, and every other rearrangement counted as non-productive. Following IMGT convention, CDR3 was defined as the stretch from the second conserved V-encoded cysteine to the conserved J-encoded phenylalanine. The earlier analysis of about 610 of the donors excluded any sequence lacking an unambiguous match to a single V gene segment. In an earlier analysis of some 590 of the donors, V segments were called functional above 56.7% productive rearrangements and were called segregating when the between-donor standard deviation exceeded 5%. A statistical classification framework was built for diagnosing cytomegalovirus status from the catalog of TCR beta chain sequences. In a later analysis, TCR nucleotide sequences were compared against IMGT/GENE-DB human TR gene sequences so that V and J genes could be assigned. In a later analysis, CDR3 sequences and most-parsimonious VDJ recombination scenarios were assigned using the TCRdist pipeline. In a later analysis, each TCR beta chain was defined by its CDR3 amino acid sequence together with its V-gene family, and reads without a unique V-gene family were excluded. A later analysis removed 450 to 600 highly shared, low-generation-probability nucleotide sequences to deal with suspected cross-contamination and a sequencing artifact. For each public chain, a later analysis derived a clonal expansion index from normalized ranks of inferred template counts within each repertoire. A later analysis computed generation probabilities with a VDJ recombination model fitted to out-of-frame rearrangements, and checked the results against IGoR. In a later analysis, hypergeometric tests were used to score TCR-TCR, TCR-HLA and TCR-CMV co-occurrence, with a repertoire-size bias correction applied to TCR pairs. A later analysis estimated false discovery rates by permuting HLA or CMV assignments 20 times. In a later analysis, co-occurring TCRs were grouped using DBSCAN, with TCRdist sequence similarity added in when clustering inside HLA-allele-positive subsets. Co-occurrence clustering excluded repertoires with fewer than 30,000 or more than 120,000 public chains, plus five with anomalous nucleotide sharing. Not all clones reach the TCRdb copy of this immuneACCESS table, which keeps in-frame sequences only. Checked studies attribute under half of the gap to unresolved V genes and leave the rest unexplained. That table is the source of V, J and clone size, and D and trimming were worked out from the DNA. The sample records roughly 98,000 clones, 60% to 80% of which are singletons. Approximately 8% of the sample lies in the top ten.

The sequenced sample consisted of PBMCs. This receptor was identified in a female donor in good health and CMV-seronegative. The V and J segments used are TRBV9 and TRBJ2-2; 12 bases in the junction line up with TRBD2. For the CDR3, the sequence is CASSVLAGGPNTGELFF. The sequenced DNA is TGTGCCAGCAGCGTTCTAGCGGGGGGGCCGAACACCGGGGAGCTGTTTTTT. When the CDR3 is completed using the reference TRBV9 and TRBJ2-2 genes on either side, the full variable domain is DSGVTQTPKHLITATGQRVTLRCSPRSGDLSVYWYQQSLDQGLQFLIQYYNGEERAKGNILERFSAQQFPDLHSELNLSSLELGDSALYFCASSVLAGGPNTGELFFGEGSRLTVL.